This entry lists 3 T cell receptor beta chains sequenced from one sample in a study of T cells in localized non-small cell lung cancer. Sequencing was performed with immunoSEQ multiplex PCR; in TCRdb, only in-frame clones are kept and a portion is missing. The table lists around 130,000 clones, around 89% of them singletons. The specimen comprised peripheral blood, sampled before any cancer treatment. The receptors here all came from a female donor older than 55 with stage I lung adenocarcinoma.

The chain combines TRBV30 with TRBJ1-2; 9 bases align to TRBD1. V was clipped by 1 base and J by 4 bases; unmatched bases: 7. Germline V CDR1 and CDR2: GTSNPN, SVGIG (reference sequence). The CDR3 extends over 15 amino acids. CDR3 in amino acids: CAWSETGGAGYGYTF. CDR3 coding DNA: TGTGCCTGGAGTGAAACAGGGGGCGCGGGCTATGGCTACACCTTC.

This clone occurred a few times. The same CDR3 also results from other DNA sequences found in this sample. The chain couples TRBV5-1 to TRBJ1-5; D unresolved. V dropped 2 bases and J dropped 0 bases, with 9 bases sitting between them. This CDR3 has 15 residues. CDR1 is SGHRS and CDR2 is YFSETQ in the germline V gene. CDR3 region: CASSLTGDSNQPQHF. The DNA of the CDR3 is TGCGCCAGCAGCTTAACGGGCGATAGCAATCAGCCCCAGCATTTT.

The chain links TRBV28 to TRBJ2-4; D could derive from TRBD1 or TRBD2 (5 bases each). The CDR3 extends over 14 amino acids. V shed 3 bases and J shed 1 base, with 7 bases lying between them. Germline CDR1 MDHEN, CDR2 SYDVKM. The CDR3 here is CASSFEGAKNIQYF. The CDR3 nucleotides are TGTGCCAGCAGTTTCGAGGGGGCCAAAAACATTCAGTACTTC.